The text below deals with one T cell receptor (beta chain). Its antigen is not known. This sample was included in a study of beta chain features in type 1 diabetes. Findings of the study overall: TCRB CDR3 length was moderately but significantly reduced in all four CD4+ subsets of Type 1 diabetes patients.

Isolated RNA was reverse transcribed in full, so expressed TCRB transcripts were sequenced. Naive, central memory and regulatory T cell samples produced a mean of roughly 3.9 million reads. Using immunoSEQ multiplex PCR, the repertoire was profiled, and TCRdb retains in-frame clones only, with some absent. The sample has some 290,000 clones, less than 30% seen once. This clonotype was sampled from a woman aged 25 to 39 with type 1 diabetes. Sequenced input: naive CD4+ T cells from blood.

CDR3 DNA sequence: TGTGCCAGCAAAGGCACTAGCGGGAGGGCCACTTACAATGAGCAGTTCTTC. It specifies CASKGTSGRATYNEQFF. The chain combines TRBV27 with TRBJ2-1; 13 nucleotides match TRBD2. This CDR3 contains 17 residues. The ends lost 7 bases at V and 4 bases at J; junction bases unmatched: 10. The V gene's germline CDR1 is MNHEY and CDR2 SMNVEV (reference sequence).